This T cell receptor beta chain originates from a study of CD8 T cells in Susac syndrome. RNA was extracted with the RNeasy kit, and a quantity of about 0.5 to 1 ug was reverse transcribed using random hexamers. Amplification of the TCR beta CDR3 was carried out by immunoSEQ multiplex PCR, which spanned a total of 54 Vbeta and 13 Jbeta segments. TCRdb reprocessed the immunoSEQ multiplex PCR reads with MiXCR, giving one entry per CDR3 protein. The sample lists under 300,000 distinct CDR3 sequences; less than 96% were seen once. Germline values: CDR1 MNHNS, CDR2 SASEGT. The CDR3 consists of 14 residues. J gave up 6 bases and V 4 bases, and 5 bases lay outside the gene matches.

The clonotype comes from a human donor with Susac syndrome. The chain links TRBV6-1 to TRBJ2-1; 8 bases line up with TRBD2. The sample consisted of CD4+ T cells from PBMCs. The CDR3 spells CASSVGLVVNEQFF. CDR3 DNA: TGTGCCAGCAGTGTGGGACTAGTCGTCAATGAGCAGTTCTTC.